The 15 T cell receptor beta chains listed next were all sequenced from one sample in a study of T cell repertoires in cytomegalovirus infection. TCRdb fed the reads into MiXCR, producing one record per CDR3 protein. The sample carries 150,000 or so distinct CDR3 sequences, around 22% recorded once. Sequencing input: PBMCs. These receptors came from a human donor in good health (CMV status not recorded). Some clones in this sample may be carry-over from other donors' samples.

The chain combines TRBV29-1 with TRBJ2-7; either TRBD1 or TRBD2 may fit D (5 bases each). From germline, CDR1 is SQVTM and CDR2 ANQGSEA. V lost 2 bases to trimming and J lost 4 bases, with 15 bases between them. The CDR3 spans 14 residues. Here the CDR3 DNA reads TGCAGCGTTGAAAAGGGGATTGGGGGTTACGAGCAGTACTTC. This codes for CSVEKGIGGYEQYF.

This clonotype showed up many times. This chain joins TRBV7-9 and TRBJ2-4; TRBD1 matches 8 bases. CDR3 length: 19 amino acids. The germline V gene has CDR1 SEHNR and CDR2 FQNEAQ (reference sequence). J lost 1 base, V lost 1 base, and 12 bases had no gene match. The CDR3 DNA is TGTGCCAGCAGCTTAGTTACACCGGGACAGGCTTTCGCCAAAAACATTCAGTACTTC. Its protein is CASSLVTPGQAFAKNIQYF. The full variable domain, its missing parts supplied by reference TRBV7-9 and TRBJ2-4, is DTGVSQNPRHKITKRGQNVTFRCDPISEHNRLYWYRQTLGQGPEFLTYFQNEAQLEKSRLLSDRFSAERPKGSFSTLEIQRTEQGDSAMYLCASSLVTPGQAFAKNIQYFGAGTRLSVL.

A few counts support this clonotype. The V gene is TRBV5-6, the J gene TRBJ1-2, with a weak D call TRBD1 (6 bases). Per germline, CDR1 SGHDT and CDR2 YYEEEE. V lost 1 base and J 3 bases, leaving 16 bases between the germline ends. CDR3 length equals 16 residues. CDR3 amino acids: CASSLIRGARDYGYTF. The CDR3 coding sequence is TGTGCCAGCAGCTTGATCAGGGGCGCAAGGGACTATGGCTACACCTTC. Complete variable domain (other parts from reference TRBV5-6 and TRBJ1-2): DAGVTQSPTHLIKTRGQQVTLRCSPKSGHDTVSWYQQALGQGPQFIFQYYEEEERQRGNFPDRFSGHQFPNYSSELNVNALLLGDSALYLCASSLIRGARDYGYTFGSGTRLTVV.

The chain joins TRBV15 to TRBJ1-1; D unclear. The ends were cut back, 6 bases at V and 1 base at J, with 15 bases in the middle. This CDR3 has 15 amino acids. Germline V gene lookup returns CDR1 LNHNV and CDR2 YYDKDF (reference sequence). In DNA, the CDR3 is TGTGCCACCAGATTCCGCCGGGAATGGAACACTGAAGCTTTCTTT. Its translation is CATRFRREWNTEAFF.

This clonotype was found many times. The CDR3 DNA reads as TGTGCCAGCACCAAGGGCGGGAGCACAGATACGCAGTATTTT. As protein: CASTKGGSTDTQYF. The chain recombines TRBV6-1 with TRBJ2-3, with D possibly matching TRBD2 (5 bases). V shed 7 bases and J shed 0 bases, with 11 bases lying between them. The CDR3 length is 14 residues. The germline V gene has CDR1 MNHNS and CDR2 SASEGT.

The chain recombines TRBV7-2 with TRBJ2-3; 8 bases are a match to TRBD2. Germline V gene sequence: CDR1 SGHTA, CDR2 FQGNSA. The length of the CDR3 is 15 residues. The ends lost 5 bases at V and 5 bases at J; junction bases unmatched: 9. The CDR3 sequence is CASSQRWRGEDTQYF. The CDR3 region has the DNA TGTGCCAGCAGCCAACGCTGGCGGGGGGAAGATACGCAGTATTTT.

This clonotype was observed a handful of times. The chain is built from TRBV7-9 and TRBJ1-2; 7 positions match TRBD1. The ends lost 5 bases at V and 5 bases at J; junction bases unmatched: 2. The CDR3 loop spans 12 amino acids. The V gene's germline CDR1 is SEHNR and CDR2 FQNEAQ (reference sequence). CDR3 bases: TGTGCCAGCAGCCTGGGACAGTATGGCTACACCTTC. Encoded protein: CASSLGQYGYTF. The entire variable domain, with the rest obtained from reference TRBV7-9 and TRBJ1-2, is as follows: DTGVSQNPRHKITKRGQNVTFRCDPISEHNRLYWYRQTLGQGPEFLTYFQNEAQLEKSRLLSDRFSAERPKGSFSTLEIQRTEQGDSAMYLCASSLGQYGYTFGSGTRLTVV.

This chain connects TRBV19 to TRBJ1-4, with D possibly matching TRBD1 (6 bases). The CDR3 loop spans 14 amino acids. Deletions cut 6 bases from V and 4 bases from J, with 12 bases between. Per the germline V gene, CDR1 is LNHDA and CDR2 is SQIVND (reference sequence). In DNA, the CDR3 is TGTGCCAGTAGCCCGGGACAAGTTAATGAAAAACTGTTTTTT. It specifies CASSPGQVNEKLFF.

V and J are TRBV6-2 or TRBV6-3 and TRBJ2-5, with 9 positions matching TRBD1. V lost 2 bases to trimming and J lost 5 bases; unmatched junction nucleotides: 6. This CDR3 region has 15 residues. Germline V gene lookup returns CDR1 MNHEY and CDR2 SVGEGT. CDR3 in amino acids: CASSYEGTGMETQYF. The CDR3, as DNA: TGTGCCAGCAGTTACGAGGGGACAGGGATGGAGACCCAGTACTTC.

This clonotype appeared many times. CDR3 in DNA: TGTGCCAGCAGCTTCCAAGAGACCCAGTACTTC. It specifies CASSFQETQYF. J is TRBJ2-5 and V is TRBV7-2; D is uncertain. This CDR3 comprises 11 residues. CDR1 is SGHTA, CDR2 FQGNSA, per germline. V was trimmed by 3 bases and J by 1 base, leaving 0 bases between them. Full variable domain (remainder filled in from reference TRBV7-2 and TRBJ2-5): GAGVSQSPSNKVTEKGKDVELRCDPISGHTALYWYRQSLGQGLEFLIYFQGNSAPDKSGLPSDRFSAERTGGSVSTLTIQRTQQEDSAVYLCASSFQETQYFGPGTRLLVL.

This clonotype has at least ten counts. V is TRBV7-2 and J is TRBJ2-4, with TRBD1 identical over 7 bases. The germline V gene has CDR1 SGHTA and CDR2 FQGNSA. V shed 4 bases and J 4 bases; nucleotides not matched to a gene: 4. The CDR3 is 14 amino acids. CDR3 loop: CASSSDRRKNIQYF. As DNA, the CDR3 is TGTGCCAGCAGCTCGGACAGGAGAAAAAACATTCAGTACTTC.

This clonotype was detected ten times or more. The rearrangement uses TRBV7-2 and TRBJ2-3; TRBD1 aligns across 7 bases. With 6 bases clipped from V and 5 bases from J, the junction kept 2 bases outside the gene matches. This CDR3 contains 12 residues. Germline assignment: CDR1 SGHTA and CDR2 FQGNSA. CDR3 region: CASRGDRDTQYF. In nucleotides, the CDR3 is TGTGCCAGCAGAGGGGACAGAGATACGCAGTATTTT.

J is TRBJ2-1 and V is TRBV6-2 or TRBV6-3, with TRBD1 as a possible D gene (7 bases). The CDR3 loop spans 14 amino acids. The V gene lost 4 bases and the J gene lost 3 bases, with 10 bases spanning the gap. Germline CDR1 and CDR2: MNHEY and SVGEGT. DNA of the CDR3: TGTGCCAGCAGTTTGCAGGGGGGCTACAATGAGCAGTTCTTC. This encodes CASSLQGGYNEQFF.

In its sample, this clonotype was seen a few times. J is TRBJ1-5 and V is TRBV19; D is unclear. CDR1 is LNHDA, CDR2 SQIVND, per germline (reference sequence). The CDR3 has 16 residues. V lost 8 bases to trimming and J lost 1 base, with 18 bases between them. CDR3 residues: CASFPAPGSSNQPQHF. The CDR3 coding sequence is TGTGCCAGTTTCCCCGCTCCAGGAAGCAGCAATCAGCCCCAGCATTTT. Full variable domain (rest looked up from reference TRBV19 and TRBJ1-5): DGGITQSPKYLFRKEGQNVTLSCEQNLNHDAMYWYRQDPGQGLRLIYYSQIVNDFQKGDIAEGYSVSREKKESFPLTVTSAQKNPTAFYLCASFPAPGSSNQPQHFGDGTRLSIL.

The chain links TRBV28 to TRBJ1-1; 7 nucleotides line up with TRBD1. The CDR3 has 12 amino acids. Losses at the gene ends were 8 bases for V and 8 bases for J; bases not matched to a gene: 8. Germline lookup yields CDR1 MDHEN and CDR2 SYDVKM. The CDR3 protein is CASRVDREEAFF. The CDR3 nucleotides are TGTGCCAGCCGGGTCGACAGGGAGGAAGCTTTCTTT.